Below are 17 T cell receptor beta chains sequenced from a single sample in a study of blood T cell repertoires in COVID-19. The assay was immunoSEQ multiplex PCR, and TCRdb's table has in-frame clones only and misses some. This table has 350,000 to 400,000 clones, roughly nine tenths appearing once. Sequenced: peripheral blood. These TCRs come from a young woman with COVID-19, enrolled during active disease.

The chain has TRBV15 and TRBJ1-1; D ambiguous. V lost 0 bases and J lost 3, with 11 bases in between. CDR1 and CDR2 (germline): LNHNV, YYDKDF (reference sequence). This CDR3 has 15 residues. The CDR3 is CATSRERDGDTEAFF. The CDR3 coding sequence is TGTGCCACCAGCAGAGAGAGGGATGGGGACACTGAAGCTTTCTTT. Full variable domain (outside the CDR3, taken from reference TRBV15 and TRBJ1-1): DAMVIQNPRYQVTQFGKPVTLSCSQTLNHNVMYWYQQKSSQAPKLLFHYYDKDFNNEADTPDNFQSRRPNTSFCFLDIRSPGLGDTAMYLCATSRERDGDTEAFFGQGTRLTVV.

This chain joins TRBV5-6 and TRBJ2-3; 11 bases are a match to TRBD2. This CDR3 has 15 amino acids. With V trimmed by 4 bases and J by 2 bases, 3 bases remained unmatched. Germline lookup yields CDR1 SGHDT and CDR2 YYEEEE. The CDR3 region has the DNA TGTGCCAGCAGCCTGGGACTAGCGGTCACAGATACGCAGTATTTT. Translation: CASSLGLAVTDTQYF.

This CDR3 is CSVWDRGSTEAFF. The DNA of the CDR3 is TGCAGCGTATGGGACAGGGGGAGCACTGAAGCTTTCTTT. This chain connects TRBV29-1 to TRBJ1-1, with 11 bases lining up with TRBD1. Trimming removed 6 bases from V and 4 bases from J; junction bases left unmatched: 4. The germline gives CDR1 SQVTM, CDR2 ANQGSEA. The CDR3 consists of 13 residues.

The gene calls are TRBV9 and TRBJ1-2; no clear D. Germline V gives CDR1 SGDLS, CDR2 YYNGEE. This CDR3 is built from 16 residues. Trimming pared 4 bases from V and 2 bases from J, leaving 18 bases between. This chain's CDR3 is CASSPRGETPNYGYTF. Here the CDR3 DNA reads TGTGCCAGCAGCCCCCGAGGAGAGACCCCAAACTATGGCTACACCTTC.

V usage is TRBV10-3 and J usage is TRBJ1-2; 9 positions match TRBD1. This CDR3 region has 15 residues. V was pared by 0 bases and J by 6 bases, with 5 bases of the junction left unmatched. Germline CDR1 reads ENHRY; CDR2 reads SYGVKD. This chain's CDR3 is CAISESPGTGNGYTF. The CDR3 bases are TGTGCCATCAGTGAGTCCCCCGGGACAGGGAATGGCTACACCTTC.

This chain uses TRBV5-1 with TRBJ1-2; 9 nucleotides line up with TRBD1. The CDR3 is 14 residues long. The trim removed 3 bases at V and 4 bases at J, leaving 4 bases unmatched. Germline CDR1 is SGHRS and CDR2 is YFSETQ. The CDR3 bases are TGCGCCAGCAGCTGGGACAGGGCTAGCTATGGCTACACCTTC. It codes for CASSWDRASYGYTF.

J is TRBJ2-2 and V is TRBV5-1, with TRBD2 identical over 7 bases. The CDR3 runs to 14 residues. The ends lost 0 bases at V and 4 bases at J; junction bases unmatched: 0. Germline V gene sequence: CDR1 SGHRS, CDR2 YFSETQ. CDR3 amino acids: CASSLERGTGELFF. In nucleotides, the CDR3 is TGCGCCAGCAGCTTGGAGCGGGGCACCGGGGAGCTGTTTTTT. Using reference TRBV5-1 and TRBJ2-2 for the parts outside the CDR3, the full variable domain is KAGVTQTPRYLIKTRGQQVTLSCSPISGHRSVSWYQQTPGQGLQFLFEYFSETQRNKGNFPGRFSGRQFSNSRSEMNVSTLELGDSALYLCASSLERGTGELFFGEGSRLTVL.

The chain couples TRBV19 to TRBJ2-1; 12 bases are a match to TRBD2. The germline gives CDR1 LNHDA, CDR2 SQIVND (reference sequence). J lost 8 bases, V lost 10 bases, and 9 bases had no gene match. The CDR3 is 14 residues long. CDR3 in amino acids: CATMRLAGVYEQFF. The DNA of the CDR3 is TGTGCCACTATGAGACTAGCGGGAGTATATGAGCAGTTCTTC.

This chain links TRBV4-2 with TRBJ1-3; TRBD1 is a possible D gene (6 bases). Germline V lookup: CDR1 LGHNA, CDR2 YNFKEQ. The length of the CDR3 is 17 residues. V lost 0 bases, J lost 0 bases, and 12 bases lay in between. The DNA of the CDR3 is TGTGCCAGCAGCCAAGATGGCAGGGGTTTCTCTGGAAACACCATATATTTT. Residues: CASSQDGRGFSGNTIYF.

This clone was seen once. For the CDR3, the DNA is TGTGCCAGCAGTTACAGCGGGCAGAGCTCCTACAATGAGCAGTTCTTC. Protein sequence: CASSYSGQSSYNEQFF. This rearrangement joins TRBV6-6 to TRBJ2-1; D may be TRBD2 (6 bases). This CDR3 is built from 16 residues. V lost 2 bases and J lost 0, with 11 bases in between. The germline gives CDR1 MNHNY, CDR2 SVGAGI (reference sequence).

The rearrangement links TRBV9 to TRBJ2-2; 7 nucleotides line up with TRBD1. The V and J ends lost 3 bases and 5 bases, in that order; junction bases with no gene match: 4. Looked up from germline, CDR1 is SGDLS and CDR2 is YYNGEE. The CDR3 runs to 14 residues. The CDR3 is CASSAGTATGELFF. CDR3 nucleotide sequence: TGTGCCAGCAGCGCCGGGACAGCTACCGGGGAGCTGTTTTTT.

This sequence joins TRBV19 and TRBJ1-1, with D possibly TRBD1 on 6 matching bases. CDR1 is LNHDA and CDR2 is SQIVND in the germline V gene (reference sequence). With 3 bases removed from V and 1 base from J, the gap between germline ends came to 18 bases. The CDR3 has 17 amino acids. CDR3 nucleotide sequence: TGTGCCAGTAGTATTGGAAGGAGGACAGCCCCGAACACTGAAGCTTTCTTT. Amino acid sequence: CASSIGRRTAPNTEAFF.

This clone was seen a few times. V and J are TRBV9 and TRBJ2-2, with D tentatively TRBD1 (5 bases). V was trimmed by 0 bases and J by 1 base, leaving 7 bases between them. Germline lookup yields CDR1 SGDLS and CDR2 YYNGEE. This CDR3 is built from 15 residues. The DNA for the CDR3 is TGTGCCAGCAGCGTAGTCGGACAGAACACCGGGGAGCTGTTTTTT. Translating gives CASSVVGQNTGELFF.

This chain uses TRBV19 with TRBJ2-3, with 8 nucleotides matching TRBD2. In germline, CDR1 is LNHDA, CDR2 SQIVND (reference sequence). There are 15 residues in the CDR3. Trimming took 6 bases from V and 2 from J; bases not matched to a gene: 7. CDR3 nucleotides: TGTGCCAGTAGGGCCTCGCGGGGGGCCACAGATACGCAGTATTTT. Translating it yields CASRASRGATDTQYF. The variable domain in full, completed from reference TRBV19 and TRBJ2-3, reads DGGITQSPKYLFRKEGQNVTLSCEQNLNHDAMYWYRQDPGQGLRLIYYSQIVNDFQKGDIAEGYSVSREKKESFPLTVTSAQKNPTAFYLCASRASRGATDTQYFGPGTRLTVL.

This clone was recorded once. V is TRBV6-2 or TRBV6-3 and J is TRBJ1-4; the D gene is possibly TRBD1 (6 bases). Germline V CDR1 and CDR2: MNHEY, SVGEGT. V was shortened by 6 bases and J by 10 bases, with 9 bases between the two germline ends. CDR3 length: 11 amino acids. CDR3 sequence reads: CASSWGRKLFF. CDR3 nucleotides: TGTGCCAGCAGCTGGGGGCGAAAACTGTTTTTT.

V usage is TRBV11-3 and J usage is TRBJ2-7; TRBD1 is a possible D gene (5 bases). This CDR3 is built from 13 residues. Germline-derived CDR1 and CDR2 are SGHNT and YENEEA. Trimming removed 3 bases at V and 5 bases at J, with 11 bases between. CDR3 coding DNA: TGTGCCAGCAGCTTCCAGGGCGGACACGAGCAGTACTTC. Its translation: CASSFQGGHEQYF.

This sequence joins TRBV6-2 or TRBV6-3 and TRBJ1-5; 7 bases are a match to TRBD1. The CDR3 runs 14 residues. Losses at the gene ends were 6 bases for V and 15 bases for J; bases not matched to a gene: 17. Germline CDR1 reads MNHEY; CDR2 reads SVGEGT. The CDR3 here is CASSPGDRTPHWHF. DNA for the CDR3: TGTGCCAGCAGCCCCGGGGACAGAACACCCCATTGGCATTTT.